This T cell receptor (beta chain) was profiled in a study of regulatory T cells in long-lasting Graves disease. CDR3 regions were amplified by Arm-PCR using iRepertoire HTBI primers to build TCR beta libraries. A single record per CDR3 protein comes from TCRdb applying MiXCR to the multiplex PCR reads. The data contain roughly 610,000 distinct CDR3 sequences, around 16% of them seen just once; the ten biggest clones take up around 11%. Per germline, CDR1 SNHLY and CDR2 FYNNEI. The CDR3 is 13 amino acids. Trimming took 6 bases from V and 3 from J; bases not matched to a gene: 4. Regarding time point: newly diagnosed GD, antithyroid drugs for less than 3 months. Researchers made the TCR library from RNA that was extracted from PBMCs. This clonotype appeared many times. These same data were also listed under a study on T cells in Graves' hyperthyroidism and ophthalmopathy.

The sequencing used peripheral blood mononuclear cells (PBMCs), collected at new diagnosis, from a patient treated with antithyroid drugs. The V gene is TRBV2, the J gene TRBJ1-1; 7 positions match TRBD1. The sequence came from a man younger than 35 with Graves disease. CDR3 nucleotide sequence: TGTGCCAGCAGGCCTACAGGGGACACTGAAGCTTTCTTT. Amino acid sequence: CASRPTGDTEAFF.